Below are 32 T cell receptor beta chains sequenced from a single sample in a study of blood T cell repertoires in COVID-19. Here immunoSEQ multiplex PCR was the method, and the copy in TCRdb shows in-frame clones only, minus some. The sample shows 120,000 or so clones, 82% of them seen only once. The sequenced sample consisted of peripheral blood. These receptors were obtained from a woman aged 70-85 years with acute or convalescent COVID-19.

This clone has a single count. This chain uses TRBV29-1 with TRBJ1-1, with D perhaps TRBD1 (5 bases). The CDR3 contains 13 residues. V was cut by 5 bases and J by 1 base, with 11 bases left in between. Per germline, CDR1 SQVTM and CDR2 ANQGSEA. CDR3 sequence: CSVSAQGNTEAFF. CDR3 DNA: TGCAGCGTTTCAGCCCAGGGGAACACTGAAGCTTTCTTT.

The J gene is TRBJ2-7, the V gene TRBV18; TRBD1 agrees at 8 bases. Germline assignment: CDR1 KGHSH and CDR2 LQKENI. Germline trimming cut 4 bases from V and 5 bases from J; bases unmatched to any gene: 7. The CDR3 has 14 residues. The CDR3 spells CASSLDRGSHEQYF. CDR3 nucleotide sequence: TGTGCCAGCTCACTCGACAGGGGATCCCACGAGCAGTACTTC. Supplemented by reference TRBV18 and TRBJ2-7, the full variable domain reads NAGVMQNPRHLVRRRGQEARLRCSPMKGHSHVYWYRQLPEEGLKFMVYLQKENIIDESGMPKERFSAEFPKEGPSILRIQQVVRGDSAAYFCASSLDRGSHEQYFGPGTRLTVT.

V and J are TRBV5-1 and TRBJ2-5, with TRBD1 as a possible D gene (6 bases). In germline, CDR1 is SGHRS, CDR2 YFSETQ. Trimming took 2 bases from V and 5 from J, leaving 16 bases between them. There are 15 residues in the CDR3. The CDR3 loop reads CASSLQLTGSETQYF. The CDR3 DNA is TGCGCCAGCAGCTTACAGTTGACAGGCTCCGAGACCCAGTACTTC. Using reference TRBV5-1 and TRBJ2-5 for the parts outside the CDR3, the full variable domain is KAGVTQTPRYLIKTRGQQVTLSCSPISGHRSVSWYQQTPGQGLQFLFEYFSETQRNKGNFPGRFSGRQFSNSRSEMNVSTLELGDSALYLCASSLQLTGSETQYFGPGTRLLVL.

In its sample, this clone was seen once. The CDR3 sequence is CASSSTQETISGNTIYF. The CDR3 nucleotides read TGTGCCAGCAGCTCAACACAGGAAACTATCTCTGGAAACACCATATATTTT. The V and J genes are TRBV7-9 and TRBJ1-3; D may be TRBD1 (5 bases). The germline V gene has CDR1 SEHNR and CDR2 FQNEAQ (reference sequence). Trimming took 4 bases from V and 0 from J, leaving 16 bases between them. The CDR3 is 17 amino acids. Full variable domain (rest looked up from reference TRBV7-9 and TRBJ1-3): DTGVSQNPRHKITKRGQNVTFRCDPISEHNRLYWYRQTLGQGPEFLTYFQNEAQLEKSRLLSDRFSAERPKGSFSTLEIQRTEQGDSAMYLCASSSTQETISGNTIYFGEGSWLTVV.

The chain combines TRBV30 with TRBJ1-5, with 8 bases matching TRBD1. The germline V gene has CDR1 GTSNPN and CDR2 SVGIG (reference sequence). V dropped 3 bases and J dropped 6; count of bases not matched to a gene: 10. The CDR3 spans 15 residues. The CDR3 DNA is TGTGCCTGGAGCCCCCCAGGGGGCCTAGGTCAGCCCCAGCATTTT. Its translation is CAWSPPGGLGQPQHF. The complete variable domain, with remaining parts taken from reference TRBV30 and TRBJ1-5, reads SQTIHQWPATLVQPVGSPLSLECTVEGTSNPNLYWYRQAAGRGLQLLFYSVGIGQISSEVPQNLSASRPQDRQFILSSKKLLLSDSGFYLCAWSPPGGLGQPQHFGDGTRLSIL.

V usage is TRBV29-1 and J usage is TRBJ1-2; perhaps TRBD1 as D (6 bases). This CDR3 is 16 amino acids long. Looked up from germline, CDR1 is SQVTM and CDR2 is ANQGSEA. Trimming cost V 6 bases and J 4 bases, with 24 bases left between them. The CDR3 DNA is TGCAGCGTCCCCGCCTTGACCCTCCAACAGGGCTATGGCTACACCTTC. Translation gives CSVPALTLQQGYGYTF.

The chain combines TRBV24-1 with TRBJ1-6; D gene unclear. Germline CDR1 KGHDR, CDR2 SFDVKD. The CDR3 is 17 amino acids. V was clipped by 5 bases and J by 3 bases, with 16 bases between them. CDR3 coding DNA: TGTGCCACCAGTGGCGTTTCTGCTCCGTACTATAATTCACCCCTCCACTTT. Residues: CATSGVSAPYYNSPLHF.

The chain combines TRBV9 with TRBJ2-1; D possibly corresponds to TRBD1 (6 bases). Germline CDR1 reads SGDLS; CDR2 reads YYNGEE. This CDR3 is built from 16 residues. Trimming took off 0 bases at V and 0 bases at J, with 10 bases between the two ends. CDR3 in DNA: TGTGCCAGCAGCGTAGCAACAGGGAACTCCTACAATGAGCAGTTCTTC. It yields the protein CASSVATGNSYNEQFF.

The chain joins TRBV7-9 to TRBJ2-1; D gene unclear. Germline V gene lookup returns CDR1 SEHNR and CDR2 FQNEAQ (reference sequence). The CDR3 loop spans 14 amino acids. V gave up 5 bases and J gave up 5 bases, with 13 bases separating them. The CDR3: CASSPRREDNEQFF. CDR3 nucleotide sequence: TGTGCCAGCAGCCCGAGGAGAGAGGACAATGAGCAGTTCTTC.

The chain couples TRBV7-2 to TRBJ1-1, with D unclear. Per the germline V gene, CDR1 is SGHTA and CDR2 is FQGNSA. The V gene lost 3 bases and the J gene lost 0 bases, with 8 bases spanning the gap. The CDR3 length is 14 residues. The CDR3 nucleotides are TGTGCCAGCAGCTTGCGAACCTTGAACACTGAAGCTTTCTTT. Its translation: CASSLRTLNTEAFF.

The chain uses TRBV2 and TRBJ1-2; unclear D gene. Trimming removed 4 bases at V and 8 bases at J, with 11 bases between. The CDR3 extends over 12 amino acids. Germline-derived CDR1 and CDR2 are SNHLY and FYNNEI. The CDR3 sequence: CASSVGLTGYTF. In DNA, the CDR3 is TGTGCCAGCAGTGTGGGCCTCACGGGCTACACCTTC. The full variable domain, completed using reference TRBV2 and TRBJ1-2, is EPEVTQTPSHQVTQMGQEVILRCVPISNHLYFYWYRQILGQKVEFLVSFYNNEISEKSEIFDDQFSVERPDGSNFTLKIRSTKLEDSAMYFCASSVGLTGYTFGSGTRLTVV.

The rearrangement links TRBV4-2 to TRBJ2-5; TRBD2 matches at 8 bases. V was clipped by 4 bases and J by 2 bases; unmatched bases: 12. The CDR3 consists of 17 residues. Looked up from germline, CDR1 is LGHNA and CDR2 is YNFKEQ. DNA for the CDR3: TGTGCCAGCAGCCGCCTCGGAATAGCGGGGATACAAGAGACCCAGTACTTC. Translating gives CASSRLGIAGIQETQYF.

The CDR3 here is CASTMGQGNEKLFF. CDR3 coding DNA: TGTGCCAGCACCATGGGGCAGGGGAATGAAAAACTGTTTTTT. The chain uses TRBV21-1 and TRBJ1-4; TRBD1, the table's D call, lacks a check against the DNA. TRBV21-1 is termed a pseudogene. CDR3 length: 14 amino acids.

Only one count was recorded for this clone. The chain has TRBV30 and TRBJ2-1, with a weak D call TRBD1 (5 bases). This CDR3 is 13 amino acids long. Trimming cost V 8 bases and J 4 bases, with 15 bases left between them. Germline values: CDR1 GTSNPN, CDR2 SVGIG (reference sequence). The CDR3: CAGRTAGYNEQFF. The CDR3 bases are TGTGCCGGAAGGACGGCAGGGTACAATGAGCAGTTCTTC.

In DNA form, the CDR3 reads TGTGCCAGCAGCTCCCAAGGGGTTCTCTATGGCTACACCTTC. Residues: CASSSQGVLYGYTF. J is TRBJ1-2 and V is TRBV5-5; D perhaps matches TRBD1 (5 bases). The CDR3 is 14 residues long. Germline V lookup: CDR1 SGHKS, CDR2 YYEKEE (reference sequence). V was clipped by 3 bases and J by 4 bases, with 13 bases between them.

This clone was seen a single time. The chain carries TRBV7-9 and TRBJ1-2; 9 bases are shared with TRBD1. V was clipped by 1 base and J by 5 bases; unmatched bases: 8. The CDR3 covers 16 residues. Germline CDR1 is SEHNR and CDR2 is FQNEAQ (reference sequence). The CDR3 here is CASSLVPGQGRYGYTF. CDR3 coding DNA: TGTGCCAGCAGCTTAGTGCCGGGACAGGGAAGATATGGCTACACCTTC.

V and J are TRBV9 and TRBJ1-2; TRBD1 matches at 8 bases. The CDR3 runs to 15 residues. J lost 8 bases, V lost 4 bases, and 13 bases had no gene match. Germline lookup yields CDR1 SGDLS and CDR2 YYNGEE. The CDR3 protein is CASSPNPGGAKGYTF. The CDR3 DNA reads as TGTGCCAGCAGCCCGAACCCAGGGGGCGCAAAGGGCTACACCTTC.

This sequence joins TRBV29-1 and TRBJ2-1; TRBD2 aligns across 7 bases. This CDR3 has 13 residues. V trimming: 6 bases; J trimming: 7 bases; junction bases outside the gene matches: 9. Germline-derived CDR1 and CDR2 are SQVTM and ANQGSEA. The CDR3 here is CSVTSGARNEQFF. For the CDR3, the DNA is TGCAGCGTCACCAGCGGGGCGAGGAATGAGCAGTTCTTC.

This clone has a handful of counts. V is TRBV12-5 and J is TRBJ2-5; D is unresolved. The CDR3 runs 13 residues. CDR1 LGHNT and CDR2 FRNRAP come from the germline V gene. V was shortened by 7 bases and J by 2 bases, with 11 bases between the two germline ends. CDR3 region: CASAKLRQETQYF. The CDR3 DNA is TGTGCTAGTGCCAAACTACGACAAGAGACCCAGTACTTC.

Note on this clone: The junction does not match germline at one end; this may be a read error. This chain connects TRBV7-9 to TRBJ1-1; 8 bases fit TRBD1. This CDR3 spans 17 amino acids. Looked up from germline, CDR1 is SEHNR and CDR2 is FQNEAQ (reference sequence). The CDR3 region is CASSGYRGRGVNAEAFF. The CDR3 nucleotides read TGTGCCAGCAGCGGTTACAGGGGGAGAGGTGTGAACGCTGAAGCTTTCTTT.

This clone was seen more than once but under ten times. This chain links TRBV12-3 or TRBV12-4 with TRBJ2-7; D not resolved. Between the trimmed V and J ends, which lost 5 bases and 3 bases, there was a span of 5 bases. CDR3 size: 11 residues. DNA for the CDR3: TGTGCCAGCAGTATCTACTACGAGCAGTACTTC. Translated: CASSIYYEQYF.

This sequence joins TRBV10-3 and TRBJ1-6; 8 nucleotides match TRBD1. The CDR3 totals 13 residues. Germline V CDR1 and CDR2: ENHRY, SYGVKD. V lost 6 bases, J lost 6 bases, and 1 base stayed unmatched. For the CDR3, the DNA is TGTGCCATCAGGACAGGGGTTAATTCACCCCTCCACTTT. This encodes CAIRTGVNSPLHF.

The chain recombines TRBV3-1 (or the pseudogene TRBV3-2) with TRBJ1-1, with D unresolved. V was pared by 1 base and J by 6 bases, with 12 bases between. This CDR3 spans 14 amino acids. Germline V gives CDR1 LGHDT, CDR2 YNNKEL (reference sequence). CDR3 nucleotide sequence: TGTGCCAGCAGCCAAGCAGGAGGAAGATCTGAAGCTTTCTTT. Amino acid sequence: CASSQAGGRSEAFF.

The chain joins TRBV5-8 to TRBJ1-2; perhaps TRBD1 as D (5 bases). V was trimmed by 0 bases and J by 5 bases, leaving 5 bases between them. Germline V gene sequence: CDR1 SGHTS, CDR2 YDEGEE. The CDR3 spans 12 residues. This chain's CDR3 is CASSLGQYGYTF. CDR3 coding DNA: TGTGCCAGCAGCTTGGGACAGTATGGCTACACCTTC. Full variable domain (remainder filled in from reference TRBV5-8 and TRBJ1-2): EAGVTQSPTHLIKTRGQQATLRCSPISGHTSVYWYQQALGLGLQFLLWYDEGEERNRGNFPPRFSGRQFPNYSSELNVNALELEDSALYLCASSLGQYGYTFGSGTRLTVV.

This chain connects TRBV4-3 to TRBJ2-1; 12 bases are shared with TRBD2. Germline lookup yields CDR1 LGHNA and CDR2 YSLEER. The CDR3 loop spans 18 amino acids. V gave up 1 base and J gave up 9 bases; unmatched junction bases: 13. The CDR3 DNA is TGCGCCAGCAGCCAAGGGCTAGCGGGGGGGCCTTCCGCCGGTGAGCAGTTCTTC. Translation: CASSQGLAGGPSAGEQFF.

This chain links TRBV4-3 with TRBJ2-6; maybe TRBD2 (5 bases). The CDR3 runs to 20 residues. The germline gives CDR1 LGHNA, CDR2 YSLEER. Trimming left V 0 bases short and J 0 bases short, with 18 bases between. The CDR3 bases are TGCGCCAGCAGCCAAGATTTTGTTGTAGGAGCGGCCTCTGGGGCCAACGTCCTGACTTTC. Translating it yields CASSQDFVVGAASGANVLTF.

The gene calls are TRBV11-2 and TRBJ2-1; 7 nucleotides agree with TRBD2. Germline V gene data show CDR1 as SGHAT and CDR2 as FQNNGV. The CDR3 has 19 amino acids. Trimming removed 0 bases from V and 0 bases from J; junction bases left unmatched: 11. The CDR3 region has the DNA TGTGCCAGCAGCTTAGATTTTACGGGGGGTATGAGCTCCTACAATGAGCAGTTCTTC. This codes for CASSLDFTGGMSSYNEQFF.

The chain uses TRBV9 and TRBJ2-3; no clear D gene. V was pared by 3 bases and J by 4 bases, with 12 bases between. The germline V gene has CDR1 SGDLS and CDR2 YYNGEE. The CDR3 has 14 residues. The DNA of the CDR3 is TGTGCCAGCAGCGCAATCCTAGAATCAGATACGCAGTATTTT. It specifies CASSAILESDTQYF.

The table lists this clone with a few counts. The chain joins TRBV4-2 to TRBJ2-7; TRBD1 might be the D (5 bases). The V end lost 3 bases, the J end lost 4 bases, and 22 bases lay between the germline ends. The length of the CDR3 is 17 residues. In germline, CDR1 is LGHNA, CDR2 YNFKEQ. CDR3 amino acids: CASSHPTHSTTAYEQYF. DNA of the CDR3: TGTGCCAGCAGCCATCCCACGCATAGCACGACAGCTTACGAGCAGTACTTC.

CDR3 nucleotide sequence: TGTGCCAGTCTACATGGACAGGAAGGGGAAGCTTTCTTT. Translation gives CASLHGQEGEAFF. The V call is TRBV6-6, the J call TRBJ1-1, with 7 positions matching TRBD1. This CDR3 comprises 13 residues. The junction had 12 bases not matched to a gene; V was cut back by 9 bases and J by 8 bases. From germline, CDR1 is MNHNY and CDR2 SVGAGI (reference sequence).

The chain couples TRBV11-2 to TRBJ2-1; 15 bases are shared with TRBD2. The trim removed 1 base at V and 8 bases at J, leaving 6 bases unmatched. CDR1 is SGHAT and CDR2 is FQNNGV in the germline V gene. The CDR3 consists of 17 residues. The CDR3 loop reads CASSLGTSGGAIDEQFF. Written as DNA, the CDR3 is TGTGCCAGCAGCTTAGGGACTAGCGGGGGGGCAATCGATGAGCAGTTCTTC.

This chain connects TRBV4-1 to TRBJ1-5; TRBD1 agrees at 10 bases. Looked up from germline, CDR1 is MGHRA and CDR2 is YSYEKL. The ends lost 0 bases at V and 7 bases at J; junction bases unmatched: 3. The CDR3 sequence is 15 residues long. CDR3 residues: CASSQDGTGVQPQHF. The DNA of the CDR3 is TGCGCCAGCAGCCAAGACGGGACAGGGGTCCAGCCCCAGCATTTT.